The entry that follows covers one TCR beta chain sequence. The protocol was immunoSEQ multiplex PCR, while the TCRdb copy is restricted to in-frame clones and leaves out a portion. The sample has 60,000 to 70,000 clones, approximately 82% seen once; the top ten hold about 4%. Ipilimumab-mediated CTLA-4 blockade plus focal radiation was given to patients having chemo-refractory metastatic non-small-cell lung cancer. This sample is part of a study of radiotherapy plus CTLA-4 blockade in lung cancer. The TCR originated in a human donor with non-small cell lung cancer who had a partial response to radiotherapy plus ipilimumab. The source was peripheral blood, collected from a patient treated with radiotherapy plus ipilimumab.

CDR3 DNA: TGTGCCAGCAGTTACGGACTAGCGGGAGGGAACACAGATACGCAGTATTTT. Translating gives CASSYGLAGGNTDTQYF. This chain uses TRBV7-6 with TRBJ2-3, with 15 bases lining up with TRBD2. CDR1 and CDR2 (germline): SGHVS, FNYEAQ. This CDR3 comprises 17 residues. Trimming at V came to 6 bases and at J to 2 bases, leaving 6 bases not matched to a gene. The variable domain in full, completed from reference TRBV7-6 and TRBJ2-3, reads GAGVSQSPRYKVTKRGQDVALRCDPISGHVSLYWYRQALGQGPEFLTYFNYEAQQDKSGLPNDRFSAERPEGSISTLTIQRTEQRDSAMYRCASSYGLAGGNTDTQYFGPGTRLTVL.